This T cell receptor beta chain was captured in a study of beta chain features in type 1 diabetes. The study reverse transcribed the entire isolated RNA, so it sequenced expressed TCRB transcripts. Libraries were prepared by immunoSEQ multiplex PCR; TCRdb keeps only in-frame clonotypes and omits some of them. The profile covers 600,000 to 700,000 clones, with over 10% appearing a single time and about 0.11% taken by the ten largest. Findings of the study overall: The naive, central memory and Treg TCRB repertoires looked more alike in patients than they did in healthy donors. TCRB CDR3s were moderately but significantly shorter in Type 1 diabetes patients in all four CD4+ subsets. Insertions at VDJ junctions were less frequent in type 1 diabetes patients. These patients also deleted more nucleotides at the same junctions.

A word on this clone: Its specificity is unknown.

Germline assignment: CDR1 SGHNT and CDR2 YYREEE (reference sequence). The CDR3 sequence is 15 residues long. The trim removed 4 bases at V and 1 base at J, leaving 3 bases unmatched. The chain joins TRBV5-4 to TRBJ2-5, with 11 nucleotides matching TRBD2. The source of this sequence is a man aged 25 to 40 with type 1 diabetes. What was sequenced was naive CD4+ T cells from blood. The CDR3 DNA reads TGTGCCAGCAGCCCGACTAGCGGGGTCCAAGAGACCCAGTACTTC. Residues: CASSPTSGVQETQYF.